What follows are 5 T cell receptor beta chains derived from one specimen sequenced in a study of regulatory T cells in long-lasting Graves disease. The time point here: newly diagnosed GD, antithyroid drugs for less than 3 months. From RNA extracted from PBMCs, the TCR library was made. Construction of TCR beta libraries relied on iRepertoire HTBI primers and on Arm-PCR targeting CDR3 regions. TCRdb reprocessed the multiplex PCR reads via MiXCR and lists one record per CDR3 protein. The sample records about 220,000 distinct CDR3 sequences, roughly 19% being singletons. The same data also contributed to another study, on T cells in Graves' hyperthyroidism and ophthalmopathy.

Sequenced material: peripheral blood mononuclear cells (PBMCs), taken at new diagnosis, from a patient treated with antithyroid drugs. The receptors derive from a woman in her twenties or thirties with Graves disease.

V usage is TRBV20-1 and J usage is TRBJ2-1; D possibly corresponds to TRBD1 (5 bases). The germline V and J ends were trimmed by 2 bases and 7 bases, with 12 bases remaining between them. The CDR3 sequence is 13 residues long. The germline V gene encodes CDR1 DFQATT and CDR2 SNEGSKA (reference sequence). CDR3 loop: CSARSRVENEQFF. CDR3 coding DNA: TGCAGTGCTAGATCCAGGGTGGAAAATGAGCAGTTCTTC.

The J gene is TRBJ2-7, the V gene TRBV2; 7 bases are a match to TRBD1. Trimming took 5 bases from V and 5 from J; bases not matched to a gene: 6. Germline assignment: CDR1 SNHLY and CDR2 FYNNEI. CDR3 length: 13 amino acids. CDR3 DNA sequence: TGTGCCAGCAGTTCACAGGGGATCCACGAGCAGTACTTC. Its translation: CASSSQGIHEQYF.

This chain uses TRBV3-1 with TRBJ1-6; TRBD1 matches at 11 bases. Germline loops: CDR1 LGHDT, CDR2 YNNKEL (reference sequence). The length of the CDR3 is 17 residues. V trimming: 6 bases; J trimming: 7 bases; junction bases outside the gene matches: 11. DNA for the CDR3: TGTGCCAGCAGACGATCCCGGGGACAGGGGGGAAATTCACCCCTCCACTTT. Its translation is CASRRSRGQGGNSPLHF.

This clonotype was observed at least ten times. The DNA of the CDR3 is TGTGCCACCAGTGACCCGACGGGTCCTGAGGAAAAACTGTTTTTT. Its protein is CATSDPTGPEEKLFF. The gene calls are TRBV24-1 and TRBJ1-4, with D unresolved. Per the germline V gene, CDR1 is KGHDR and CDR2 is SFDVKD. The V end was cut by 4 bases, the J end by 8 bases, with 16 bases between. The CDR3 is 15 amino acids.

The table lists this clonotype with many counts. This sequence joins TRBV24-1 and TRBJ1-2, with 11 bases fitting TRBD1. The CDR3 totals 17 residues. Germline loops: CDR1 KGHDR, CDR2 SFDVKD. V was pared by 4 bases and J by 6 bases, with 12 bases of the junction left unmatched. The CDR3 here is CATSDPDRGPRRDGYTF. CDR3 coding DNA: TGTGCCACCAGTGACCCGGACAGGGGGCCCAGGAGAGATGGCTACACCTTC.